The next 23 T cell receptor beta chains were all read from a single sample in a study of blood T cell repertoires in COVID-19. Only in-frame clones appear in the TCRdb table, and some are missing; sequencing was by immunoSEQ multiplex PCR. The sample has some 300,000 clones, 70% to 90% seen once. Sequences were obtained from peripheral blood. The receptors were sampled from a woman aged 45-59 years with COVID-19, enrolled during active disease.

This clone was counted a few times. The J gene is TRBJ1-6, the V gene TRBV24-1; D gene unclear. CDR1 KGHDR and CDR2 SFDVKD come from the germline V gene. This CDR3 region has 14 residues. The V end was cut by 5 bases, the J end by 5 bases, with 9 bases between. Here the CDR3 DNA reads TGTGCCACCAGTGCGGGGAAGGATAATTCACCCCTCCACTTT. Translating gives CATSAGKDNSPLHF.

The rearrangement uses TRBV11-2 and TRBJ1-2; D may be TRBD1 (5 bases). Germline CDR1 SGHAT, CDR2 FQNNGV. This CDR3 comprises 17 residues. Trimming pared 0 bases from V and 6 bases from J, leaving 20 bases between. In DNA form, the CDR3 reads TGTGCCAGCAGCTTAGATAGCCGGCTAGGACGGGGGAATGGCTACACCTTC. Translation gives CASSLDSRLGRGNGYTF.

This chain joins TRBV15 and TRBJ1-2; 7 nucleotides line up with TRBD1. CDR1 and CDR2 (germline): LNHNV, YYDKDF (reference sequence). V gave up 5 bases and J gave up 8 bases; unmatched junction bases: 17. The CDR3 has 16 residues. As DNA, the CDR3 is TGTGCCACCAGCCTCGCTAGACAGGGTTTTTTGTTAGGCTACACCTTC. Its protein is CATSLARQGFLLGYTF. Drawing the rest from reference TRBV15 and TRBJ1-2, the complete variable domain is DAMVIQNPRYQVTQFGKPVTLSCSQTLNHNVMYWYQQKSSQAPKLLFHYYDKDFNNEADTPDNFQSRRPNTSFCFLDIRSPGLGDTAMYLCATSLARQGFLLGYTFGSGTRLTVV.

The chain has TRBV29-1 and TRBJ2-7, with TRBD2 matching over 9 bases. The germline CDR1 and CDR2 sequences are SQVTM and ANQGSEA. The CDR3 length is 14 residues. V was clipped by 4 bases and J by 3 bases; unmatched bases: 7. CDR3 loop: CSVGGLAGRYEQYF. For the CDR3, the DNA is TGCAGCGTTGGCGGCCTAGCGGGACGCTACGAGCAGTACTTC.

This chain links TRBV5-4 with TRBJ2-7, with D possibly being TRBD1 (7 bases). In germline, CDR1 is SGHNT, CDR2 YYREEE (reference sequence). This CDR3 has 14 amino acids. V was clipped by 1 base and J by 2 bases, with 10 bases between them. The CDR3 region has the DNA TGTGCCAGCAGCTTGCCAGGGGGGCCCTACGAGCAGTACTTC. Residues: CASSLPGGPYEQYF.

This chain uses TRBV12-3 or TRBV12-4 with TRBJ1-3, with D unclear. V lost 5 bases to trimming and J lost 4 bases, with 9 bases between them. The CDR3 is made up of 13 amino acids. In DNA, the CDR3 is TGTGCCAGCAGTACGGGATCGGGAAACACCATATATTTT. Amino acid sequence: CASSTGSGNTIYF.

The chain recombines TRBV20-1 with TRBJ1-5, with D maybe TRBD1 (5 bases). CDR1 and CDR2 (germline): DFQATT, SNEGSKA (reference sequence). The CDR3 length is 13 residues. Trimming stripped 3 bases from V and 4 bases from J, with 10 bases between. CDR3 DNA sequence: TGCAGTGCTAGTTCGGGGGGTAATCAGCCCCAGCATTTT. It encodes CSASSGGNQPQHF.

The DNA of the CDR3 is TGTGCCAGCAGTTCATTACAGGGTGGACACACTGAAGCTTTCTTT. This translates into CASSSLQGGHTEAFF. The V and J genes are TRBV27 and TRBJ1-1, with D possibly being TRBD1 (6 bases). Germline CDR1 is MNHEY and CDR2 is SMNVEV (reference sequence). CDR3 length: 15 amino acids. V was trimmed by 4 bases and J by 3 bases, leaving 15 bases between them.

The V call is TRBV25-1, the J call TRBJ2-7; no definite D call. CDR1 and CDR2 from the germline V gene are MGHDK and SYGVNS. This CDR3 is 14 amino acids long. Between the trimmed V and J ends, which lost 6 bases and 2 bases, there was a span of 14 bases. The CDR3 DNA reads as TGTGCCAGCAGACGGGTGACGGCCCCCTACGAGCAGTACTTC. Its protein is CASRRVTAPYEQYF.

J is TRBJ1-1 and V is TRBV19; D is ambiguous. Germline loops: CDR1 LNHDA, CDR2 SQIVND (reference sequence). The CDR3 runs 15 residues. The V gene lost 7 bases and the J gene lost 4 bases, with 19 bases spanning the gap. CDR3 DNA sequence: TGTGCCAGTATTAGCGGGGAATCAGTGAGCACTGAAGCTTTCTTT. This sequence encodes CASISGESVSTEAFF.

Of note for this clone: One end of the junction fails to match germline, which may point to a read error. The rearrangement uses TRBV30 and TRBJ2-1, with D possibly being TRBD2 (6 bases). The germline V gene has CDR1 GTSNPN and CDR2 SVGIG (reference sequence). The CDR3 covers 13 residues. CDR3 bases: TGTGCCTGGAGCAGCCGGGACCCCGGGGGTATGGTCTTC. Protein product: CAWSSRDPGGMVF.

The V call is TRBV30, the J call TRBJ1-4; TRBD1 agrees at 8 bases. Germline values: CDR1 GTSNPN, CDR2 SVGIG (reference sequence). There are 12 residues in the CDR3. V lost 5 bases to trimming and J lost 13 bases; unmatched junction nucleotides: 9. As DNA, the CDR3 is TGTGCCTGGGCCGGACAGGGCCGTTTACTGTTTTTT. Residues: CAWAGQGRLLFF.

This sequence joins TRBV27 and TRBJ1-1, with D perhaps TRBD1 (5 bases). With 3 bases removed from V and 4 bases from J, the gap between germline ends came to 18 bases. The germline gives CDR1 MNHEY, CDR2 SMNVEV (reference sequence). This CDR3 is 16 amino acids long. CDR3 amino acids: CASSFKGGGWSTEAFF. The CDR3 nucleotides read TGTGCCAGCAGTTTTAAAGGCGGGGGGTGGTCCACTGAAGCTTTCTTT.

CDR3 DNA sequence: TGTGCCAGCAGAAACAGCCTCTCTGGAAACACCATATATTTT. Translating it yields CASRNSLSGNTIYF. The chain employs TRBV2 and TRBJ1-3; no firm D call. V gave up 6 bases and J gave up 0 bases, with 9 bases separating them. Germline V CDR1 and CDR2: SNHLY, FYNNEI. The CDR3 runs to 14 residues.

The rearrangement joins TRBV19 to TRBJ2-5; 8 nucleotides agree with TRBD2. Germline V gives CDR1 LNHDA, CDR2 SQIVND (reference sequence). Trimming cost V 2 bases and J 4 bases; bases outside gene matches: 6. This CDR3 has 15 residues. The CDR3 loop is CASSISGGRIETQYF. The CDR3 DNA reads as TGTGCCAGTAGTATATCCGGCGGGAGGATAGAGACCCAGTACTTC.

The chain couples TRBV5-1 to TRBJ2-2, with 9 bases matching TRBD2. This CDR3 has 15 amino acids. J lost 7 bases, V lost 1 base, and 5 bases had no gene match. Germline V lookup: CDR1 SGHRS, CDR2 YFSETQ. In nucleotides, the CDR3 is TGCGCCAGCAGCTTGTTTAGCGGGAGAATCGGGGAGCTGTTTTTT. It codes for CASSLFSGRIGELFF. Using reference TRBV5-1 and TRBJ2-2 for the parts outside the CDR3, the full variable domain is KAGVTQTPRYLIKTRGQQVTLSCSPISGHRSVSWYQQTPGQGLQFLFEYFSETQRNKGNFPGRFSGRQFSNSRSEMNVSTLELGDSALYLCASSLFSGRIGELFFGEGSRLTVL.

The rearrangement links TRBV28 to TRBJ1-2; 9 bases are shared with TRBD1. The trim removed 7 bases at V and 2 bases at J, leaving 11 bases unmatched. The germline V gene has CDR1 MDHEN and CDR2 SYDVKM. This CDR3 region has 16 residues. DNA of the CDR3: TGTGCCAGCATCCCCACTCCCGGGACAGGGAACTATGGCTACACCTTC. This sequence encodes CASIPTPGTGNYGYTF.

The chain carries TRBV19 and TRBJ1-2; TRBD1 aligns across 7 bases. This CDR3 has 14 amino acids. With V trimmed by 6 bases and J by 4 bases, 8 bases remained unmatched. Germline loops: CDR1 LNHDA, CDR2 SQIVND (reference sequence). This CDR3 is CASSPRGQSYGYTF. The CDR3 bases are TGTGCCAGTAGCCCAAGGGGACAGTCCTATGGCTACACCTTC.

The rearrangement joins TRBV5-1 to TRBJ1-3, with 7 nucleotides matching TRBD1. The V and J ends lost 2 bases and 2 bases, in that order; junction bases with no gene match: 1. Germline V gene data show CDR1 as SGHRS and CDR2 as YFSETQ. The CDR3 is 14 residues long. CDR3 in DNA: TGCGCCAGCAGCTTCACAGGGGCTGGAAACACCATATATTTT. Its protein product is CASSFTGAGNTIYF. The full variable domain, with the rest looked up from reference TRBV5-1 and TRBJ1-3, is KAGVTQTPRYLIKTRGQQVTLSCSPISGHRSVSWYQQTPGQGLQFLFEYFSETQRNKGNFPGRFSGRQFSNSRSEMNVSTLELGDSALYLCASSFTGAGNTIYFGEGSWLTVV.

V usage is TRBV9 and J usage is TRBJ2-3; 8 bases map to TRBD2. Germline-derived CDR1 and CDR2 are SGDLS and YYNGEE. The length of the CDR3 is 17 residues. V shed 1 base and J 3 bases; nucleotides not matched to a gene: 10. CDR3 sequence (DNA): TGTGCCAGCAGCGTACTAATGGGCTTAGCGGGGACAGATACGCAGTATTTT. This codes for CASSVLMGLAGTDTQYF.

This clone was picked up one time. The chain is built from TRBV19 and TRBJ2-7; D might be TRBD1 (6 bases). Germline-derived CDR1 and CDR2 are LNHDA and SQIVND (reference sequence). CDR3 size: 14 residues. Trimming removed 7 bases from V and 3 bases from J, with 16 bases in between. The CDR3: CASNLGGRNYEQYF. CDR3 coding DNA: TGTGCCAGTAATCTAGGGGGTCGAAACTACGAGCAGTACTTC.

This chain connects TRBV6-6 to TRBJ2-1; 8 bases are a match to TRBD1. The ends lost 1 base at V and 15 bases at J; junction bases unmatched: 5. CDR3 size: 12 residues. Germline V gene lookup returns CDR1 MNHNY and CDR2 SVGAGI (reference sequence). The CDR3 sequence is CASSYLGQGVFF. The DNA for the CDR3 is TGTGCCAGCAGTTACTTAGGACAGGGAGTGTTCTTC.

The V call is TRBV30, the J call TRBJ2-5; 9 bases are a match to TRBD2. Germline V gene lookup returns CDR1 GTSNPN and CDR2 SVGIG (reference sequence). CDR3 length: 14 residues. The V segment lost 7 bases and the J segment 4 bases; nucleotides outside the gene matches: 10. Written as DNA, the CDR3 is TGTGCCTTAATAGCGGGAGCCCTTCGAGAGACCCAGTACTTC. It translates to CALIAGALRETQYF.